These T cell receptor beta chains were read from a single sample in a study of blood T cell repertoires in COVID-19. The table came from immunoSEQ multiplex PCR; TCRdb's copy has only in-frame clones and leaves some out. This sample carries a few hundred thousand clones, 70% to 90% of them seen once, and the ten largest clones take around 0.92%. The source material was peripheral blood. These receptors were obtained from a man younger than 35 with COVID-19, enrolled during active disease. Both conserved end residues are part of each CDR3. The D gene is left open where the match is weak. Size is stated for part of the rows, as once, few or many counts, or as a class when the clone is expanded.

CDR3 length: 14
V gene: TRBV19
clone size: -
J gene: TRBJ1-5
D gene: TRBD1
CDR3 protein: CASSIRRGDQPQHF
CDR3 DNA: TGTGCCAGTAGTATACGCAGGGGGGATCAGCCCCAGCATTTT

CDR3 length: 16
V gene: TRBV19
clone size: -
J gene: TRBJ2-1
D gene: TRBD2
CDR3 protein: CASSIWAAGGYNEQFF
CDR3 DNA: TGTGCCAGTAGTATTTGGGCGGCGGGAGGCTACAATGAGCAGTTCTTC

CDR3 length: 15
V gene: TRBV19
clone size: -
J gene: TRBJ2-7
D gene: TRBD1
CDR3 protein: CASSTRQGSSYEQYF
CDR3 DNA: TGTGCCAGTAGTACCCGACAGGGATCATCCTACGAGCAGTACTTC

CDR3 length: 12
V gene: TRBV12-3/TRBV12-4
clone size: -
J gene: TRBJ1-1
D gene: -
CDR3 protein: CASSETWGGAFF
CDR3 DNA: TGTGCCAGCAGTGAGACCTGGGGGGGAGCTTTCTTT

CDR3 length: 15
V gene: TRBV19
clone size: -
J gene: TRBJ2-4
D gene: -
CDR3 protein: CASSLRAGAKNIQYF
CDR3 DNA: TGTGCCAGTAGCCTGCGGGCTGGAGCCAAAAACATTCAGTACTTC

CDR3 length: 18
V gene: TRBV7-9
clone size: -
J gene: TRBJ1-2
D gene: TRBD1
CDR3 protein: CASSSLRGEQGGLYGYTF
CDR3 DNA: TGTGCCAGCAGCTCTCTACGTGGTGAACAGGGGGGCCTCTATGGCTACACCTTC

CDR3 length: 14
V gene: TRBV6-5
clone size: -
J gene: TRBJ2-3
D gene: -
CDR3 protein: CASRKTQGEDTQYF
CDR3 DNA: TGTGCCAGCAGAAAAACACAGGGAGAAGATACGCAGTATTTT

CDR3 length: 15
V gene: TRBV21-1
clone size: -
J gene: TRBJ2-1
D gene: -
CDR3 protein: CASSKARQGAYEQFF
CDR3 DNA: TGTGCCAGCAGCAAAGCAAGGCAGGGGGCCTATGAGCAGTTCTTC

CDR3 length: 15
V gene: TRBV24-1
clone size: -
J gene: TRBJ2-3
D gene: TRBD1
CDR3 protein: CATSDPGQGTDTQYF
CDR3 DNA: TGTGCCACCAGTGATCCGGGACAGGGGACAGATACGCAGTATTTT

CDR3 length: 15
V gene: TRBV7-8
clone size: -
J gene: TRBJ2-1
D gene: -
CDR3 protein: CASSLSRDKYNEQFF
CDR3 DNA: TGTGCCAGCAGCTTAAGTCGGGACAAATACAATGAGCAGTTCTTC

CDR3 length: 13
V gene: TRBV27
clone size: -
J gene: TRBJ2-7
D gene: -
CDR3 protein: CASSLAVSYEQYF
CDR3 DNA: TGTGCCAGCAGTTTAGCGGTCTCCTACGAGCAGTACTTC

CDR3 length: 16
V gene: TRBV15
clone size: -
J gene: TRBJ2-3
D gene: TRBD2
CDR3 protein: CATSGGLAGIADTQYF
CDR3 DNA: TGTGCCACCAGCGGCGGACTAGCGGGAATCGCAGATACGCAGTATTTT

CDR3 length: 13
V gene: TRBV6-5
clone size: -
J gene: TRBJ1-5
D gene: -
CDR3 protein: CASSWTEDQPQHF
CDR3 DNA: TGTGCCAGCAGTTGGACGGAGGATCAGCCCCAGCATTTT

CDR3 length: 18
V gene: TRBV5-1
clone size: -
J gene: TRBJ2-1
D gene: TRBD1
CDR3 protein: CASGRDRGRDNEYNEQFF
CDR3 DNA: TGCGCCAGCGGCCGGGACAGGGGGCGGGACAACGAATACAATGAGCAGTTCTTC

CDR3 length: 15
V gene: TRBV27
clone size: -
J gene: TRBJ2-1
D gene: TRBD1
CDR3 protein: CASSLSWGQGNEQFF
CDR3 DNA: TGTGCCAGCAGTTTATCGTGGGGACAGGGGAATGAGCAGTTCTTC

CDR3 length: 14
V gene: TRBV3-1/TRBV3-2
clone size: -
J gene: TRBJ2-7
D gene: -
CDR3 protein: CASSPDSFRGEQYF
CDR3 DNA: TGTGCCAGCAGCCCGGATTCTTTTAGGGGTGAGCAGTACTTC

CDR3 length: 15
V gene: TRBV5-1
clone size: -
J gene: TRBJ2-5
D gene: TRBD1
CDR3 protein: CASSLASTRGETQYF
CDR3 DNA: TGCGCCAGCAGCTTGGCCTCGACCAGGGGGGAGACCCAGTACTTC

CDR3 length: 15
V gene: TRBV6-4
clone size: -
J gene: TRBJ1-6
D gene: -
CDR3 protein: CASSDAEPRDSPLHF
CDR3 DNA: TGTGCCAGCAGTGACGCGGAGCCGCGGGACTCACCCCTCCACTTT

CDR3 length: 12
V gene: TRBV5-1
clone size: few
J gene: TRBJ2-3
D gene: -
CDR3 protein: CASKTGKGTQYF
CDR3 DNA: TGCGCCAGCAAAACAGGGAAGGGGACGCAGTATTTT

CDR3 length: 17
V gene: TRBV7-3
clone size: few
J gene: TRBJ2-3
D gene: TRBD2
CDR3 protein: CASSLGTSGTSTDTQYF
CDR3 DNA: TGTGCCAGCAGCTTAGGGACTAGCGGGACTAGCACAGATACGCAGTATTTT

CDR3 length: 16
V gene: TRBV5-1
clone size: -
J gene: TRBJ2-1
D gene: TRBD2
CDR3 protein: CASSQTSGSQYNEQFF
CDR3 DNA: TGCGCCAGCAGTCAGACTAGCGGGAGCCAATACAATGAGCAGTTCTTC

CDR3 length: 16
V gene: TRBV7-3
clone size: few
J gene: TRBJ2-1
D gene: TRBD2
CDR3 protein: CASSFGGGSGYNEQFF
CDR3 DNA: TGTGCCAGCAGCTTTGGTGGCGGGAGCGGATACAATGAGCAGTTCTTC

CDR3 length: 16
V gene: TRBV5-4
clone size: -
J gene: TRBJ2-1
D gene: TRBD2
CDR3 protein: CASSLGSGGAYNEQFF
CDR3 DNA: TGTGCCAGCAGCTTGGGGAGCGGGGGGGCCTACAATGAGCAGTTCTTC

CDR3 length: 15
V gene: TRBV4-1
clone size: -
J gene: TRBJ2-5
D gene: TRBD1
CDR3 protein: CASSPGQGKQETQYF
CDR3 DNA: TGCGCCAGCAGCCCCGGACAGGGGAAGCAAGAGACCCAGTACTTC

CDR3 length: 18
V gene: TRBV19
clone size: -
J gene: TRBJ2-6
D gene: TRBD1
CDR3 protein: CASSTRQGRASGANVLTF
CDR3 DNA: TGTGCCAGTAGTACGAGACAGGGTAGAGCCTCTGGGGCCAACGTCCTGACTTTC

CDR3 length: 18
V gene: TRBV16
clone size: -
J gene: TRBJ1-2
D gene: -
CDR3 protein: CASSPGGFRNGANYGYTF
CDR3 DNA: TGTGCCAGCAGCCCCGGCGGCTTTAGGAACGGAGCTAACTATGGCTACACCTTC

CDR3 length: 12
V gene: TRBV5-6
clone size: few
J gene: TRBJ1-2
D gene: -
CDR3 protein: CASSLGTVGYTF
CDR3 DNA: TGTGCCAGCAGCTTGGGCACGGTTGGCTACACCTTC

CDR3 length: 16
V gene: TRBV28
clone size: -
J gene: TRBJ2-7
D gene: -
CDR3 protein: CASRNPATGLRYEQYF
CDR3 DNA: TGTGCCAGCAGGAACCCCGCTACAGGGCTTCGCTACGAGCAGTACTTC

CDR3 length: 17
V gene: TRBV5-1
clone size: once
J gene: TRBJ2-6
D gene: TRBD1
CDR3 protein: CASSVGQGGSGANVLTF
CDR3 DNA: TGCGCCAGCAGCGTGGGACAGGGCGGCTCTGGGGCCAACGTCCTGACTTTC

CDR3 length: 15
V gene: TRBV19
clone size: -
J gene: TRBJ1-3
D gene: TRBD1
CDR3 protein: CASSPRTGSGNTIYF
CDR3 DNA: TGTGCCAGTAGTCCCCGGACAGGCTCTGGAAACACCATATATTTT

CDR3 length: 13
V gene: TRBV5-4
clone size: -
J gene: TRBJ1-5
D gene: -
CDR3 protein: CASSAGIEQPQHF
CDR3 DNA: TGTGCCAGCAGCGCAGGGATCGAGCAGCCCCAGCATTTT

CDR3 length: 15
V gene: TRBV5-1
clone size: -
J gene: TRBJ2-7
D gene: TRBD1
CDR3 protein: CASSSNGQVPYEQYF
CDR3 DNA: TGCGCCAGCAGCTCAAACGGACAGGTTCCCTACGAGCAGTACTTC

CDR3 length: 15
V gene: TRBV5-5
clone size: -
J gene: TRBJ1-2
D gene: TRBD1
CDR3 protein: CASSFGQGIGYGYTF
CDR3 DNA: TGTGCCAGCAGCTTCGGACAGGGAATCGGCTATGGCTACACCTTC